This TCR beta chain was captured by sequencing in a study of blood T cells in healthy people across ages. The authors ran a second PCR of roughly 6 to 12 cycles using a sample-barcoded 5' primer and a J-beta primer mix. From the 5' RACE reads, TCRdb called clonotypes with MiXCR, one entry per CDR3 protein. The table includes about 1.6 million distinct CDR3 sequences, 30% to 35% detected once. The CDR3 covers 10 residues. Germline lookup yields CDR1 MNHEY and CDR2 SVGAGI. The germline V and J ends were trimmed by 11 bases and 10 bases, with 12 bases remaining between them. The sequenced sample was blood. The genes are TRBV6-5 and TRBJ2-1; D unresolved. This TCR was recovered from a woman aged 30 to 39 in good health. Written as DNA, the CDR3 is TGTGCCCCCCCTGGAGCGGAGCAGTTCTTC. Protein product: CAPPGAEQFF.